This T cell receptor (beta chain) was sequenced during a study of CD8 T cells in ankylosing spondylitis. Regarding the study as a whole: Disease-linked clones were found to be CD8+ and relatively rare in peripheral blood. Blood from ankylosing spondylitis patients appeared to carry a characteristic roughly 8-variant TCR beta motif.

Germline CDR1 and CDR2: MNHEY and SVGEGT. Losses at the gene ends were 6 bases for V and 2 bases for J; bases not matched to a gene: 6. The CDR3 loop spans 15 amino acids. MiXCR, run by TCRdb on the 5' RACE reads, gives a single entry per CDR3 protein. The table has 350,000 to 450,000 distinct CDR3 sequences, about 24% seen once; the top ten hold 0.89%. This clonotype has more than one count but fewer than ten. What it binds is unknown. The chain joins TRBV6-2 or TRBV6-3 to TRBJ2-1; the match to TRBD2 covers 8 bases. The receptor's source is a male donor with ankylosing spondylitis. The specimen sequenced was blood, either unsorted or a sorted T cell fraction (not recorded which). This CDR3 is CASRVGLAAYNEQFF. The CDR3 DNA is TGTGCCAGCAGAGTTGGACTAGCTGCCTACAATGAGCAGTTCTTC.